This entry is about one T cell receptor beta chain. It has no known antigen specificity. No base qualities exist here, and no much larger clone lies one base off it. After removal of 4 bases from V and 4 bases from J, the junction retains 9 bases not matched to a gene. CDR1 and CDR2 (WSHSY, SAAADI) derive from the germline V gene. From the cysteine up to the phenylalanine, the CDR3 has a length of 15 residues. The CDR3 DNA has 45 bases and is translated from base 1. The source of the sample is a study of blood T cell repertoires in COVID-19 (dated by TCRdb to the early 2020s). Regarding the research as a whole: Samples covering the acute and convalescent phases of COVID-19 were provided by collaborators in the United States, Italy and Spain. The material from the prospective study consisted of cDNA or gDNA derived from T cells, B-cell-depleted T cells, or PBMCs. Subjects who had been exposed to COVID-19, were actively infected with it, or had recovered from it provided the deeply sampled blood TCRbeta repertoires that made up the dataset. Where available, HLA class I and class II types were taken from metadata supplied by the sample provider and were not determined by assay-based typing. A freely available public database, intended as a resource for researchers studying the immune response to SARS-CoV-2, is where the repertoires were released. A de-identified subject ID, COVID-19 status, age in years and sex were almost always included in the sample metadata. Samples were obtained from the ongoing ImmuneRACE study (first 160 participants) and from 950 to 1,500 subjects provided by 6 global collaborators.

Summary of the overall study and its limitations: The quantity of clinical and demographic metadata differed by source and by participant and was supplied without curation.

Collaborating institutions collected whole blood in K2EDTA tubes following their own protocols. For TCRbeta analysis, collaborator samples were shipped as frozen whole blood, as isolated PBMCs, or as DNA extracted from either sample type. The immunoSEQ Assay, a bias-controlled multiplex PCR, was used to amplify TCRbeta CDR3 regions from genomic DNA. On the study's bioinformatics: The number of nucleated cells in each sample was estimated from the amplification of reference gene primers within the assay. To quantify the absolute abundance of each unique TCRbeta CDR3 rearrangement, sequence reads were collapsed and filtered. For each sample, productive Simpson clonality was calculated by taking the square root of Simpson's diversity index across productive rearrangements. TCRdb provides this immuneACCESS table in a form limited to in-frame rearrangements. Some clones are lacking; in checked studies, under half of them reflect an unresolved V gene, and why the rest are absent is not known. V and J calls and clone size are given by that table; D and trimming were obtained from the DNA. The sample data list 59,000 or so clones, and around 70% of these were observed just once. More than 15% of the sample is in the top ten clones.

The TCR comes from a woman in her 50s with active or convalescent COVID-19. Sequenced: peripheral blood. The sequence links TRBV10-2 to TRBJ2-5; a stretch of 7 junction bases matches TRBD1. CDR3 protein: CASSVERGRGETQYF. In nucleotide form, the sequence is TGCGCCAGCAGTGTTGAAAGGGGGCGCGGAGAGACCCAGTACTTC.